This T cell receptor (beta chain) emerged from a study of blood T cell repertoires in COVID-19. As for the study in general: Samples taken during acute and convalescent COVID-19 were collected in the United States, Italy and Spain. The analysed material was cDNA or gDNA that came from T cells, B-cell-depleted T cells, or PBMCs.

V was clipped by 6 bases and J by 2 bases; unmatched bases: 4. CDR3 length: 15 amino acids. Per germline, CDR1 SNHLY and CDR2 FYNNEI. Original processing methods: Scientists estimated how many nucleated cells there were by amplifying reference gene primers. Clones were sequenced by immunoSEQ multiplex PCR, and TCRdb holds only the in-frame ones, with some missing. Clonal size and the V and J genes are those of that table, whereas D and trimming came from the DNA. The sample holds 140,000 to 150,000 clones, more than 75% seen once. This receptor was obtained from a man between 45 and 60 years old who had recovered from COVID-19. The chain couples TRBV2 to TRBJ2-5; 12 positions match TRBD2. Sequencing was performed on peripheral blood. The CDR3: CASRVTSGRQETQYF. CDR3 coding DNA: TGTGCCAGCAGAGTGACTAGCGGGAGACAAGAGACCCAGTACTTC.